Listed below are T cell receptor beta chains from one sample, sequenced in a study of T cells in Graves' hyperthyroidism and ophthalmopathy. TCRdb re-analysed the multiplex PCR reads in MiXCR, keeping a single row per CDR3 protein. The data show approximately 870,000 distinct CDR3 sequences, with 38% seen just once and 8% to 9% held by the top ten. Material: blood. These receptors were obtained from a man between 18 and 29 years old with Graves' hyperthyroidism. Each CDR3 is given with its conserved first and last residue. The D gene is left open where the match is weak. Where a row states a size, it is once, few, many or the class of an expanded clone; other rows omit it.

J gene,D gene,V gene,clone size,CDR3 protein,CDR3 DNA
TRBJ1-5,NA,TRBV10-2,NA,CATREDNQPQHF,TGCGCCACTCGGGAGGACAATCAGCCCCAGCATTTT
TRBJ1-4,NA,TRBV20-1,many,CSAATEVEKLFF,TGCAGTGCTGCGACGGAAGTTGAGAAACTGTTTTTT
TRBJ1-4,TRBD1,TRBV6-6,NA,CASTQWGQGYEKLFF,TGTGCCAGCACCCAGTGGGGACAGGGGTATGAAAAACTGTTTTTT
TRBJ2-2,NA,TRBV2,few,CASSEGSFTGELFF,TGTGCCAGCAGTGAAGGATCCTTCACCGGGGAGCTGTTTTTT
TRBJ2-5,TRBD2,TRBV6-1,few,CASVWTSGGETQYF,TGTGCCAGCGTCTGGACTAGCGGGGGGGAGACCCAGTACTTC
TRBJ1-1,TRBD1,TRBV5-1,many,CASSLGQGAGTEAFF,TGCGCCAGCAGCTTGGGACAGGGGGCCGGCACTGAAGCTTTCTTT
TRBJ2-7,NA,TRBV2,many,CASSDKAGGYEQYF,TGTGCCAGCAGTGACAAGGCTGGGGGCTACGAGCAGTACTTC
TRBJ2-7,NA,TRBV20-1,many,CSASPAHEQYF,TGCAGTGCTAGCCCGGCACACGAGCAGTACTTC
TRBJ1-6,NA,TRBV20-1,NA,CSATGGVGLYNSPLHF,TGCAGTGCTACCGGGGGTGTGGGGCTCTATAATTCACCCCTCCACTTT
TRBJ1-1,TRBD1,TRBV7-2,many,CASSLLLGQGSTEAFF,TGTGCCAGCAGCTTACTCTTGGGACAGGGTAGCACTGAAGCTTTCTTT
TRBJ1-1,NA,TRBV6-5,few,CASKEGITEAFF,TGTGCCAGCAAAGAAGGAATCACTGAAGCTTTCTTT
TRBJ1-1,TRBD1,TRBV2,NA,CASSAGQVNTEAFF,TGTGCCAGCAGTGCGGGACAGGTGAACACTGAAGCTTTCTTT
TRBJ2-7,NA,TRBV2,many,CASSADSGPYEQYF,TGTGCCAGCAGTGCGGATAGCGGACCCTACGAGCAGTACTTC
TRBJ2-2,TRBD2,TRBV7-2,few,CASSLTRGYANTGELFF,TGTGCCAGCAGCTTAACGCGGGGGTACGCGAACACCGGGGAGCTGTTTTTT
TRBJ2-5,TRBD2,TRBV10-1,few,CASSPSGLAGEETQYF,TGCGCCAGCAGCCCTTCGGGACTAGCGGGGGAAGAGACCCAGTACTTC
TRBJ1-3,NA,TRBV6-6,NA,CASSYSNPRPGNTIYF,TGTGCCAGCAGTTACTCGAATCCTAGGCCTGGAAACACCATATATTTT
TRBJ2-5,NA,TRBV15,NA,CATSRDRGLQETQYF,TGTGCCACCAGCAGAGATCGGGGCTTACAAGAGACCCAGTACTTC
TRBJ2-5,NA,TRBV29-1,many,CSVVTRETQYF,TGCAGCGTTGTGACTAGAGAGACCCAGTACTTC
TRBJ2-2,NA,TRBV15,NA,CATSPFGGELFF,TGTGCCACCAGCCCTTTTGGCGGGGAGCTGTTTTTT
TRBJ2-7,TRBD2,TRBV4-1,NA,CASSASGGSSYEQYF,TGCGCCAGCAGCGCAAGCGGGGGGAGCTCCTACGAGCAGTACTTC
TRBJ2-7,NA,TRBV10-3,NA,CASSPQQGAIEQYF,TGTGCCAGCTCACCCCAGCAAGGGGCAATCGAGCAGTACTTC
TRBJ2-7,TRBD2,TRBV11-2,NA,CASGVSGSSYEQYF,TGTGCCAGCGGAGTTAGCGGGAGCTCCTACGAGCAGTACTTC
TRBJ2-3,NA,TRBV2,NA,CASSHREAVRDTQYF,TGTGCCAGCAGCCACAGGGAAGCGGTGAGAGATACGCAGTATTTT
TRBJ2-7,NA,TRBV5-5,NA,CASSQERGAVGHEQYF,TGTGCCAGCAGCCAAGAAAGGGGGGCAGTTGGTCACGAGCAGTACTTC
TRBJ2-5,TRBD2,TRBV6-5,few,CASIPSGGGETQYF,TGTGCCAGCATCCCCTCGGGAGGGGGAGAGACCCAGTACTTC
TRBJ1-4,NA,TRBV12-3/TRBV12-4,NA,CASSFLKLFF,TGTGCCAGCAGTTTTTTAAAACTGTTTTTT
TRBJ1-1,NA,TRBV4-1,NA,CASSQDRGRSLNTEAFF,TGCGCCAGCAGCCAAGATCGGGGCCGAAGTCTGAACACTGAAGCTTTCTTT
TRBJ2-5,NA,TRBV11-3,few,CASSGGHGETQYF,TGTGCCAGCAGCGGAGGGCACGGGGAGACCCAGTACTTC
TRBJ2-5,NA,TRBV7-9,NA,CATTNRELEETQYF,TGTGCCACCACCAACAGGGAGCTTGAAGAGACCCAGTACTTC
TRBJ1-5,TRBD1,TRBV20-1,NA,CSARYGTGTSPQHF,TGCAGTGCTAGGTACGGGACAGGGACCTCACCCCAGCATTTT
TRBJ2-7,NA,TRBV7-9,NA,CASSATGNSYEQYF,TGTGCCAGCAGCGCTACAGGGAACTCCTACGAGCAGTACTTC
TRBJ2-5,TRBD1,TRBV29-1,many,CSVEVDGQGTQETQYF,TGCAGCGTTGAAGTGGATGGACAGGGGACGCAAGAGACCCAGTACTTC